These 32 T cell receptor beta chains were sequenced from one sample in a study of blood T cell repertoires in COVID-19. TCRdb's copy holds only in-frame clones and misses some; the assay was immunoSEQ multiplex PCR. The repertoire holds fewer than 200,000 clones, with roughly 93% as singletons. The specimen sequenced was peripheral blood. The receptors were sampled from a woman between 50 and 59 years old with acute or convalescent COVID-19.

V usage is TRBV6-2 or TRBV6-3 and J usage is TRBJ2-5, with 8 positions matching TRBD2. The germline gives CDR1 MNHEY, CDR2 SVGEGT. The CDR3 covers 16 residues. V gave up 2 bases and J gave up 4 bases; unmatched junction bases: 9. The CDR3 loop reads CASSYGWREASETQYF. CDR3 DNA sequence: TGTGCCAGCAGTTACGGTTGGCGGGAGGCCTCAGAGACCCAGTACTTC.

This sequence joins TRBV6-1 and TRBJ2-1, with 9 bases that match TRBD2. The CDR3 has 13 residues. Germline V gene sequence: CDR1 MNHNS, CDR2 SASEGT. Trimming cost V 3 bases and J 8 bases; bases outside gene matches: 2. The chain's CDR3 is CASSDRTSDEQFF. Here the CDR3 DNA reads TGTGCCAGCAGTGATCGGACTAGCGATGAGCAGTTCTTC.

The chain combines TRBV11-2 with TRBJ1-5; D not certain. V shed 2 bases and J shed 3 bases, with 5 bases lying between them. In germline, CDR1 is SGHAT, CDR2 FQNNGV. The CDR3 runs to 13 residues. The CDR3 protein is CASSLSFNQPQHF. Written as DNA, the CDR3 is TGTGCCAGCAGCTTATCCTTCAATCAGCCCCAGCATTTT.

The chain couples TRBV6-5 to TRBJ1-2; possible D gene TRBD1, 5 bases. CDR3 size: 12 residues. Trimming removed 5 bases from V and 4 bases from J, with 8 bases in between. Germline V lookup: CDR1 MNHEY, CDR2 SVGAGI. In DNA, the CDR3 is TGTGCCAGCAGTCGCGGGGGCTATGGCTACACCTTC. Its protein product is CASSRGGYGYTF.

The CDR3 reads CASSNTHSTEAFF. As DNA, the CDR3 is TGTGCCAGCTCAAATACACATTCCACTGAAGCTTTCTTT. The rearrangement joins TRBV18 to TRBJ1-1; no firm D call. Germline CDR1 and CDR2: KGHSH and LQKENI. This CDR3 contains 13 residues. V was trimmed by 5 bases and J by 4 bases, leaving 11 bases between them.

The chain employs TRBV7-2 and TRBJ2-5; 13 bases match TRBD2. V dropped 5 bases and J dropped 5; count of bases not matched to a gene: 8. The CDR3 is 16 residues long. Per the germline V gene, CDR1 is SGHTA and CDR2 is FQGNSA. The CDR3 coding sequence is TGTGCCAGCAGCACCCGGACTAGCGGGGGATGGGAGACCCAGTACTTC. Residues: CASSTRTSGGWETQYF.

The CDR3 DNA is TGTGCCAGCAACGACAGGGTAGACGTCCTAGGCGGCTACACCTTC. It specifies CASNDRVDVLGGYTF. The chain carries TRBV2 and TRBJ1-2, with 7 bases matching TRBD1. The CDR3 consists of 15 residues. Germline CDR1 reads SNHLY; CDR2 reads FYNNEI. The V and J ends lost 7 bases and 8 bases, in that order; junction bases with no gene match: 16.

This sequence joins TRBV21-1 and TRBJ2-2; TRBD2 reflects the table's D call only, with no check against the DNA. TRBV21-1 is a pseudogene locus. CDR3 length: 16 amino acids. CDR3 amino acids: CASSKGEGCNTGELFF. In DNA form, the CDR3 reads TGTGCCAGCAGCAAAGGCGAGGGCTGTAACACCGGGGAGCTGTTTTTT.

The chain couples TRBV3-1 (or the pseudogene TRBV3-2) to TRBJ1-1; TRBD1 agrees at 7 bases. Germline trimming cut 4 bases from V and 0 bases from J; bases unmatched to any gene: 20. CDR3 length equals 20 residues. The germline gives CDR1 LGHDT, CDR2 YNNKEL (reference sequence). The CDR3 loop is CASSLALGTALGLVNTEAFF. CDR3 sequence (DNA): TGTGCCAGCAGCCTAGCCTTAGGGACAGCCCTTGGTTTGGTGAACACTGAAGCTTTCTTT.

V gene TRBV15 combines with J gene TRBJ2-2; the match to TRBD2 covers 12 bases. The CDR3 sequence is 16 residues long. CDR1 LNHNV and CDR2 YYDKDF come from the germline V gene (reference sequence). V shed 3 bases, J shed 6 bases, and the junction held 5 bases outside the gene matches. The CDR3 DNA reads as TGTGCCACCAGCAGCCGACTAGCGGGAGACCCCGGGGAGCTGTTTTTT. This codes for CATSSRLAGDPGELFF.

This clone was seen once. V gene TRBV15 combines with J gene TRBJ1-2; 8 positions agree with TRBD1. With V trimmed by 3 bases and J by 4 bases, 4 bases remained unmatched. Germline assignment: CDR1 LNHNV and CDR2 YYDKDF (reference sequence). CDR3 length: 14 residues. CDR3 coding DNA: TGTGCCACCAGCAGGGACAGGGATCCCTATGGCTACACCTTC. It translates to CATSRDRDPYGYTF.

This clone was seen a single time. V and J are TRBV5-5 and TRBJ1-1, with D perhaps matching TRBD1 (5 bases). This CDR3 comprises 15 residues. The germline CDR1 and CDR2 sequences are SGHKS and YYEKEE (reference sequence). Trimming removed 0 bases at V and 4 bases at J, with 13 bases between. CDR3 nucleotide sequence: TGTGCCAGCAGCTTGGGGACTGGGGGGAGCACTGAAGCTTTCTTT. It is translated as CASSLGTGGSTEAFF.

The chain combines TRBV7-9 with TRBJ2-1, with 10 bases that match TRBD2. Germline CDR1 is SEHNR and CDR2 is FQNEAQ (reference sequence). Trimming at V came to 1 base and at J to 7 bases, leaving 4 bases not matched to a gene. The CDR3 totals 15 residues. CDR3 protein: CASSLGSGRQNEQFF. CDR3 sequence (DNA): TGTGCCAGCAGCTTAGGTAGCGGGAGGCAGAATGAGCAGTTCTTC.

V is TRBV4-1 and J is TRBJ1-1; the D gene is possibly TRBD1 (6 bases). V gave up 4 bases and J gave up 1 base, with 7 bases separating them. This CDR3 has 13 residues. The V gene's germline CDR1 is MGHRA and CDR2 YSYEKL. The CDR3: CASSPGQNTEAFF. The CDR3 nucleotides read TGCGCCAGCAGCCCGGGACAGAACACTGAAGCTTTCTTT.

The chain combines TRBV5-1 with TRBJ2-1, with 10 bases lining up with TRBD1. Germline loops: CDR1 SGHRS, CDR2 YFSETQ. V was pared by 6 bases and J by 6 bases, with 6 bases of the junction left unmatched. The CDR3 is made up of 14 amino acids. DNA of the CDR3: TGCGCCAGCAACCGGGACAGGGGAGTCAATGAGCAGTTCTTC. It specifies CASNRDRGVNEQFF.

The rearrangement links TRBV28 to TRBJ2-1; possibly TRBD2 for D (6 bases). The germline V gene has CDR1 MDHEN and CDR2 SYDVKM. Trimming pared 6 bases from V and 10 bases from J, leaving 16 bases between. This CDR3 spans 13 amino acids. CDR3 in DNA: TGTGCCAGCAGCCTAAAACTAGCCGGGGAGCAGTTCTTC. The encoded protein is CASSLKLAGEQFF. Filled out from reference TRBV28 and TRBJ2-1, the complete variable domain reads DVKVTQSSRYLVKRTGEKVFLECVQDMDHENMFWYRQDPGLGLRLIYFSYDVKMKEKGDIPEGYSVSREKKERFSLILESASTNQTSMYLCASSLKLAGEQFFGPGTRLTVL.

This clone occurred once. The V gene is TRBV7-8, the J gene TRBJ2-7; 12 bases align to TRBD2. The CDR3 runs to 16 residues. J lost 5 bases, V lost 3 bases, and 8 bases had no gene match. Per the germline V gene, CDR1 is SGHVS and CDR2 is FQNEAQ. The CDR3 spells CASSFRLAGERNEQYF. In nucleotides, the CDR3 is TGTGCCAGCAGCTTTCGACTAGCGGGAGAGAGAAACGAGCAGTACTTC.

V and J are TRBV4-1 and TRBJ2-7; 7 bases are shared with TRBD1. CDR3 length equals 15 residues. The germline gives CDR1 MGHRA, CDR2 YSYEKL. Trimming took 1 base from V and 1 from J; bases not matched to a gene: 4. Here the CDR3 DNA reads TGCGCCAGCAGCCAAGGGACAGGTATTTCCTACGAGCAGTACTTC. This translates into CASSQGTGISYEQYF.

In DNA, the CDR3 is TGTGCCAGCTCCCGGAGGGGAGGCAATCAGCCCCAGCATTTT. As protein: CASSRRGGNQPQHF. The chain carries TRBV18 and TRBJ1-5; TRBD1 might be the D (5 bases). The CDR3 totals 14 residues. Germline V gene sequence: CDR1 KGHSH, CDR2 LQKENI. Trimming shortened V by 6 bases and J by 2 bases, and 11 bases separated the two germline ends. Drawing the rest from reference TRBV18 and TRBJ1-5, the complete variable domain is NAGVMQNPRHLVRRRGQEARLRCSPMKGHSHVYWYRQLPEEGLKFMVYLQKENIIDESGMPKERFSAEFPKEGPSILRIQQVVRGDSAAYFCASSRRGGNQPQHFGDGTRLSIL.

This clone has just a few counts. J is TRBJ1-3 and V is TRBV7-2; D call uncertain. Germline CDR1 SGHTA, CDR2 FQGNSA. With 5 bases removed from V and 2 bases from J, the gap between germline ends came to 16 bases. This CDR3 has 16 amino acids. The CDR3 reads CASSLNRVETGNTIYF. Written as DNA, the CDR3 is TGTGCCAGCAGCCTTAACCGGGTCGAGACTGGAAACACCATATATTTT.

This rearrangement joins TRBV7-2 to TRBJ1-3; D is unresolved. Germline loops: CDR1 SGHTA, CDR2 FQGNSA. The V gene lost 4 bases and the J gene lost 3 bases, with 10 bases spanning the gap. The CDR3 consists of 14 residues. CDR3 residues: CASSSDGIGNTIYF. CDR3 nucleotide sequence: TGTGCCAGCAGCTCAGACGGGATTGGAAACACCATATATTTT.

This clone is categorized as medium-sized. The chain carries TRBV27 and TRBJ1-2, with TRBD1 identical over 10 bases. Germline V gene lookup returns CDR1 MNHEY and CDR2 SMNVEV (reference sequence). Trimming removed 0 bases from V and 7 bases from J; junction bases left unmatched: 11. The CDR3 has 17 residues. This chain's CDR3 is CASSLSPDRGVSGGYTF. The CDR3 DNA reads TGTGCCAGCAGTTTATCCCCGGACAGGGGGGTAAGCGGTGGCTACACCTTC.

CDR3 sequence (DNA): TGTGCCAGCTCACCGAGCGGGAGCACAGATACGCAGTATTTT. Protein: CASSPSGSTDTQYF. The chain employs TRBV18 and TRBJ2-3; perhaps TRBD2 as D (6 bases). CDR3 length: 14 residues. Per germline, CDR1 KGHSH and CDR2 LQKENI. V shed 3 bases and J shed 0 bases, with 7 bases lying between them.

The chain carries TRBV19 and TRBJ1-4; a possible D gene is TRBD1 (5 bases). CDR1 and CDR2 from the germline V gene are LNHDA and SQIVND (reference sequence). Trimming stripped 10 bases from V and 1 base from J, with 16 bases between. The CDR3 has 15 amino acids. CDR3 in DNA: TGTGCCAACTCTCCTCCACAGGAAACTAATGAAAAACTGTTTTTT. Amino acids: CANSPPQETNEKLFF. The full variable domain, its missing parts supplied by reference TRBV19 and TRBJ1-4, is DGGITQSPKYLFRKEGQNVTLSCEQNLNHDAMYWYRQDPGQGLRLIYYSQIVNDFQKGDIAEGYSVSREKKESFPLTVTSAQKNPTAFYLCANSPPQETNEKLFFGSGTQLSVL.

The rearrangement uses TRBV6-5 and TRBJ1-2; 12 positions agree with TRBD1. CDR1 and CDR2 (germline): MNHEY, SVGAGI. After removal of 7 bases from V and 8 bases from J, the junction contained 8 bases not matched to a gene. This CDR3 contains 14 residues. The CDR3 loop reads CASTLGQGAGGYTF. CDR3 DNA: TGTGCCAGCACCCTGGGACAGGGGGCTGGAGGCTACACCTTC.

The V and J genes are TRBV6-5 and TRBJ1-3; 9 positions match TRBD1. The length of the CDR3 is 13 residues. Germline CDR1 reads MNHEY; CDR2 reads SVGAGI. V was pared by 6 bases and J by 10 bases, with 7 bases of the junction left unmatched. DNA for the CDR3: TGTGCCAGCAGCCCGGGACAGGGAAGGACCATATATTTT. Protein product: CASSPGQGRTIYF.

This chain joins TRBV24-1 and TRBJ2-7, with 11 nucleotides matching TRBD2. This CDR3 has 15 residues. Germline V gene lookup returns CDR1 KGHDR and CDR2 SFDVKD. Losses at the gene ends were 3 bases for V and 5 bases for J; bases not matched to a gene: 5. This CDR3 is CATSDPLAGGDEQYF. The CDR3, as DNA: TGTGCCACCAGTGATCCTCTAGCGGGAGGAGACGAGCAGTACTTC.

The rearrangement links TRBV15 to TRBJ1-1; D is unclear. The CDR3 is 13 amino acids. With 4 bases removed from V and 5 bases from J, the gap between germline ends came to 11 bases. Germline loops: CDR1 LNHNV, CDR2 YYDKDF (reference sequence). The CDR3: CATSTPGGTEAFF. For the CDR3, the DNA is TGTGCCACCAGCACGCCGGGAGGTACTGAAGCTTTCTTT.

This clone occurred once. In nucleotides, the CDR3 is TGTGCCTGGAGAGAAAGGGGGACATCCCCTGAAGCTTTCTTT. The encoded protein is CAWRERGTSPEAFF. The chain carries TRBV30 and TRBJ1-1, with D possibly matching TRBD1 (6 bases). CDR3 length: 14 residues. Trimming removed 3 bases at V and 6 bases at J, with 17 bases between. The germline gives CDR1 GTSNPN, CDR2 SVGIG (reference sequence).

The genes are TRBV9 and TRBJ1-4; D remains ambiguous. V lost 0 bases and J lost 0, with 6 bases in between. CDR3 length: 15 amino acids. Germline-derived CDR1 and CDR2 are SGDLS and YYNGEE. CDR3 coding DNA: TGTGCCAGCAGCGTAGGATCAGCAACTAATGAAAAACTGTTTTTT. It specifies CASSVGSATNEKLFF. Combining the CDR3 with reference TRBV9 and TRBJ1-4 gives the whole variable domain DSGVTQTPKHLITATGQRVTLRCSPRSGDLSVYWYQQSLDQGLQFLIQYYNGEERAKGNILERFSAQQFPDLHSELNLSSLELGDSALYFCASSVGSATNEKLFFGSGTQLSVL.

V is TRBV27 and J is TRBJ2-5, with TRBD2 identical over 16 bases. V was pared by 6 bases and J by 4 bases, with 11 bases of the junction left unmatched. CDR1 MNHEY and CDR2 SMNVEV come from the germline V gene (reference sequence). This CDR3 has 18 residues. CDR3 bases: TGTGCCAGCAGGAAATCCGGGACTAGCGGGAGGGGCGGAGAGACCCAGTACTTC. It specifies CASRKSGTSGRGGETQYF.

V gene TRBV30 combines with J gene TRBJ2-3; 8 bases match TRBD1. The CDR3 spans 16 residues. V gave up 1 base and J gave up 0 bases; unmatched junction bases: 6. CDR1 is GTSNPN and CDR2 is SVGIG in the germline V gene (reference sequence). The DNA of the CDR3 is TGTGCCTGGAGTGCAGGACAGGGCCCTAGCACAGATACGCAGTATTTT. As protein: CAWSAGQGPSTDTQYF.